This T cell receptor (beta chain) was documented in a study of blood T cells in healthy people across ages. Primed by a sample-barcoded 5' primer and a J-beta primer mix, a second PCR proceeded for roughly 7 to 12 cycles. Via MiXCR, TCRdb re-called the 5' RACE reads, giving one row per CDR3 protein. The sample carries 630,000 or so distinct CDR3 sequences, around 32% recorded once. With 6 bases clipped from V and 1 base from J, the junction kept 9 bases outside the gene matches. This CDR3 is 16 amino acids long. CDR1 is SGHAT and CDR2 is FQNNGV in the germline V gene. Material for sequencing was blood. The rearrangement uses TRBV11-2 and TRBJ2-7, with 10 bases identical to TRBD2. The source of this sequence is a woman aged 80 or older in good health. CDR3 coding DNA: TGTGCCAGCAGGGCTTATGTGACTAGCGGGTCCTACGAGCAGTACTTC. Amino acid sequence: CASRAYVTSGSYEQYF.